One and the same sample provided the 31 T cell receptor beta chains below, sequenced in a study of T cells in Graves' hyperthyroidism and ophthalmopathy. Template material for amplifying TCR beta CDR3 regions consisted of RNA transcripts. In the first-round RT-PCR of the TCR CDR3, the HTBI primer set was used. TCRdb ran MiXCR on the multiplex PCR reads and lists one entry per CDR3 protein. The top ten hold 18% of the sample, which has about 500,000 distinct CDR3 sequences, approximately 16% seen once. The sample was blood. The receptors derive from a woman aged 18-35 years with Graves' hyperthyroidism.

This clonotype was counted ten times or more. The CDR3: CASSAGTRFYEQYF. The CDR3, as DNA: TGTGCCAGCAGCGCCGGGACTAGGTTTTACGAGCAGTACTTC. The chain has TRBV7-9 and TRBJ2-7; 8 bases match TRBD2. V gave up 5 bases and J gave up 4 bases; unmatched junction bases: 7. The germline V gene encodes CDR1 SEHNR and CDR2 FQNEAQ (reference sequence). The CDR3 is made up of 14 amino acids.

The chain couples TRBV10-3 to TRBJ2-1; 12 nucleotides line up with TRBD2. With V trimmed by 6 bases and J by 1 base, 4 bases remained unmatched. The CDR3 length is 16 residues. CDR1 and CDR2 from the germline V gene are ENHRY and SYGVKD. CDR3 bases: TGTGCCATCAGAACTAGCGGGAGGTGTTCCTACAATGAGCAGTTCTTC. Its protein is CAIRTSGRCSYNEQFF.

This clonotype has at least ten counts. This sequence joins TRBV6-5 and TRBJ2-1; 8 bases fit TRBD1. Germline trimming cut 1 base from V and 10 bases from J; bases unmatched to any gene: 6. The CDR3 covers 14 residues. Germline CDR1 is MNHEY and CDR2 is SVGAGI. The CDR3 reads CASSYFDRGWEQFF. The CDR3 DNA sequence: TGTGCCAGCAGTTACTTCGACAGGGGTTGGGAGCAGTTCTTC.

This clonotype was seen more than once but under ten times. This chain uses TRBV19 with TRBJ1-4; no reliable D call. The germline V gene has CDR1 LNHDA and CDR2 SQIVND (reference sequence). With 6 bases removed from V and 8 bases from J, the gap between germline ends came to 10 bases. This CDR3 region has 12 residues. The CDR3 region has the DNA TGTGCCAGTAGAATGGGCCAGGAAAAACTGTTTTTT. Translation: CASRMGQEKLFF.

This clonotype was observed many times. The chain recombines TRBV15 with TRBJ1-6, with 7 bases matching TRBD1. Trimming cost V 4 bases and J 7 bases; bases outside gene matches: 4. Germline CDR1 is LNHNV and CDR2 is YYDKDF (reference sequence). This CDR3 is built from 14 residues. The CDR3 loop reads CATSKDRNNSPLHF. The CDR3, as DNA: TGTGCCACCAGCAAGGACAGGAACAATTCACCCCTCCACTTT.

The V gene is TRBV25-1, the J gene TRBJ2-2; D is uncertain. This CDR3 contains 15 residues. Per the germline V gene, CDR1 is MGHDK and CDR2 is SYGVNS. The ends were cut back, 2 bases at V and 0 bases at J, with 7 bases in the middle. The CDR3 here is CASSEGNTNTGELFF. The DNA of the CDR3 is TGTGCCAGCAGTGAAGGCAACACGAACACCGGGGAGCTGTTTTTT.

This clonotype was found a few times. This chain links TRBV13 with TRBJ1-1, with TRBD1 matching over 8 bases. The CDR3 covers 14 residues. The germline CDR1 and CDR2 sequences are PRHDT and FYEKMQ (reference sequence). V shed 5 bases, J shed 3 bases, and the junction held 5 bases outside the gene matches. Here the CDR3 reads CASSVGQGHTEAFF. In DNA form, the CDR3 reads TGTGCCAGCAGCGTCGGACAGGGTCACACTGAAGCTTTCTTT.

A remark on this clonotype: A much larger clone lies a single base off, so this may be a read error. CDR3 nucleotide sequence: TGTGCCAGCAGGGCACAGAAATTTAGCGATCAGCCCCAGCATTTT. This encodes CASRAQKFSDQPQHF. The chain links TRBV2 to TRBJ1-5; no reliable D call. Germline CDR1 is SNHLY and CDR2 is FYNNEI. The CDR3 is made up of 15 amino acids.

The table lists this clonotype with many counts. CDR3 protein: CASSEVFMGLDRNYGYTF. Written as DNA, the CDR3 is TGTGCCAGCAGTGAGGTTTTTATGGGTCTTGACCGTAACTATGGCTACACCTTC. The V gene is TRBV2, the J gene TRBJ1-2; no clear D gene. Germline values: CDR1 SNHLY, CDR2 FYNNEI. This CDR3 has 18 residues. V was shortened by 3 bases and J by 1 base, with 21 bases between the two germline ends.

There are a few counts of this clonotype. J is TRBJ2-7 and V is TRBV20-1; D not resolved. Germline V lookup: CDR1 DFQATT, CDR2 SNEGSKA (reference sequence). This CDR3 is built from 14 residues. Trimming removed 6 bases at V and 1 base at J, with 16 bases between. CDR3 nucleotides: TGCAGTGCCTTAAATGGGCATAGGTCCTACGAGCAGTACTTC. Translation gives CSALNGHRSYEQYF.

The CDR3 here is CASSVAVGGLDTQYF. The CDR3, as DNA: TGTGCCAGCAGCGTAGCTGTGGGAGGGCTGGATACGCAGTATTTT. V is TRBV9 and J is TRBJ2-3; the match to TRBD2 covers 7 bases. This CDR3 comprises 15 residues. The J segment lost 6 bases and the V segment lost 0 bases, leaving 7 bases of the junction unmatched. Germline CDR1 SGDLS, CDR2 YYNGEE.

Comment on this clonotype: One junction end disagrees with the germline gene, perhaps due to a read error. The rearrangement links TRBV6-2 or TRBV6-3 to TRBJ2-1, with unresolved D. The CDR3 is 14 amino acids. Germline CDR1 MNHEY, CDR2 SVGEGT. CDR3: CASSSDLTYSEQFF. In DNA form, the CDR3 reads TGTGCCAGCAGTTCGGACCTCACCTACAGTGAGCAGTTCTTC.

The CDR3 sequence is CATSDGSGSLQETQYF. Written as DNA, the CDR3 is TGTGCCACCAGTGACGGTAGCGGGAGTCTCCAAGAGACCCAGTACTTC. This rearrangement joins TRBV24-1 to TRBJ2-5, with 9 bases matching TRBD2. The CDR3 runs to 16 residues. Germline assignment: CDR1 KGHDR and CDR2 SFDVKD. V lost 4 bases, J lost 1 base, and 6 bases stayed unmatched.

The chain employs TRBV2 and TRBJ2-1, with D perhaps TRBD1 (5 bases). In germline, CDR1 is SNHLY, CDR2 FYNNEI. The CDR3 runs 14 residues. Trimming shortened V by 4 bases and J by 7 bases, and 14 bases separated the two germline ends. The CDR3: CASSVLRVGNEQFF. In DNA form, the CDR3 reads TGTGCCAGCAGTGTACTCAGGGTTGGTAATGAGCAGTTCTTC. Complete variable domain (other parts from reference TRBV2 and TRBJ2-1): EPEVTQTPSHQVTQMGQEVILRCVPISNHLYFYWYRQILGQKVEFLVSFYNNEISEKSEIFDDQFSVERPDGSNFTLKIRSTKLEDSAMYFCASSVLRVGNEQFFGPGTRLTVL.

V gene TRBV4-3 combines with J gene TRBJ2-7, with 7 nucleotides matching TRBD1. From germline, CDR1 is LGHNA and CDR2 YSLEER. The CDR3 has 14 residues. J lost 2 bases, V lost 4 bases, and 5 bases had no gene match. CDR3 in DNA: TGCGCCAGCAGCCGAGAGACAGGGACCTACGAGCAGTACTTC. It encodes CASSRETGTYEQYF.

This clonotype was seen repeatedly, ten times or more. V gene TRBV28 combines with J gene TRBJ2-7, with unresolved D. V shed 6 bases and J shed 0 bases, with 6 bases lying between them. The CDR3 is 12 residues long. Germline-derived CDR1 and CDR2 are MDHEN and SYDVKM. The CDR3 DNA is TGTGCCAGCAGCAGAGCCTCCTACGAGCAGTACTTC. Its translation: CASSRASYEQYF.

In its sample, this clonotype was seen many times. The rearrangement links TRBV20-1 to TRBJ1-1; D is perhaps TRBD1 (5 bases). Trimming shortened V by 4 bases and J by 3 bases, and 12 bases separated the two germline ends. CDR1 and CDR2 from the germline V gene are DFQATT and SNEGSKA (reference sequence). The CDR3 covers 13 residues. Here the CDR3 reads CSAIYGGDTEAFF. Written as DNA, the CDR3 is TGCAGTGCTATTTACGGGGGGGACACTGAAGCTTTCTTT.

Ten or more counts support this clonotype. This chain joins TRBV11-2 and TRBJ2-7; 7 positions match TRBD2. The CDR3 has 15 amino acids. The germline V gene encodes CDR1 SGHAT and CDR2 FQNNGV. The junction had 9 bases not matched to a gene; V was cut back by 3 bases and J by 4 bases. This CDR3 reads CASSLGGVGPYEQYF. The DNA for the CDR3 is TGTGCCAGCAGCTTGGGGGGGGTGGGACCGTACGAGCAGTACTTC.

V is TRBV14 and J is TRBJ2-7; TRBD1 aligns across 7 bases. V shed 2 bases and J 3 bases; nucleotides not matched to a gene: 7. Germline V CDR1 and CDR2: SGHDN, FVKESK. This CDR3 region has 15 residues. The CDR3 is CASSQNRGIYYEQYF. In nucleotides, the CDR3 is TGTGCCAGCAGCCAAAACAGGGGAATTTACTACGAGCAGTACTTC.

The V and J genes are TRBV6-2 or TRBV6-3 and TRBJ2-7; 7 bases line up with TRBD1. Trimming took 5 bases from V and 3 from J; bases not matched to a gene: 16. Per germline, CDR1 MNHEY and CDR2 SVGEGT. The CDR3 sequence is 17 residues long. CDR3 residues: CASSTITSTGTLYEQYF. The CDR3 DNA reads TGTGCCAGCAGTACCATCACCTCGACAGGGACCCTCTACGAGCAGTACTTC.

The rearrangement joins TRBV6-1 to TRBJ2-3; D gene uncertain. Trimming removed 4 bases from V and 5 bases from J, with 13 bases in between. This CDR3 is built from 14 residues. Per germline, CDR1 MNHNS and CDR2 SASEGT. This CDR3 reads CASSVLRPGDTQYF. CDR3 DNA sequence: TGTGCCAGCAGTGTTTTGCGACCAGGAGATACGCAGTATTTT.

This clonotype was counted ten times or more. This sequence joins TRBV14 and TRBJ1-1; 7 positions agree with TRBD1. CDR1 SGHDN and CDR2 FVKESK come from the germline V gene. The CDR3 is 15 residues long. V was pared by 2 bases and J by 4 bases, with 7 bases of the junction left unmatched. In DNA form, the CDR3 reads TGTGCCAGCAGCCAAACCTCAGGGGGTGGCACTGAAGCTTTCTTT. It codes for CASSQTSGGGTEAFF.

This clonotype showed up just a few times. The CDR3 bases are TGTGCCAGTAGCCAACGCGGGAAAAGCTCCTACAATGAGCAGTTCTTC. It codes for CASSQRGKSSYNEQFF. V and J are TRBV19 and TRBJ2-1, with D perhaps TRBD2 (6 bases). The CDR3 sequence is 16 residues long. V shed 6 bases and J shed 0 bases, with 15 bases lying between them. Germline-derived CDR1 and CDR2 are LNHDA and SQIVND (reference sequence).

This clonotype has at least ten counts. The V call is TRBV6-1, the J call TRBJ2-3; D gene unclear. V gave up 5 bases and J gave up 4 bases, with 16 bases separating them. Per germline, CDR1 MNHNS and CDR2 SASEGT. This CDR3 contains 15 residues. CDR3 sequence: CASSSTLGKADTQYF. CDR3 DNA: TGTGCCAGCAGTTCGACACTGGGGAAGGCAGATACGCAGTATTTT.

The genes are TRBV11-3 and TRBJ1-1, with 9 bases aligning to TRBD1. V was clipped by 5 bases and J by 6 bases; unmatched bases: 16. The CDR3 extends over 17 amino acids. Germline CDR1 SGHNT, CDR2 YENEEA. This chain's CDR3 is CASSRPHPGQGKPEAFF. CDR3 in DNA: TGTGCCAGCAGCCGCCCCCACCCGGGACAGGGCAAACCTGAAGCTTTCTTT.

This clonotype has a count of ten or more. The chain is built from TRBV7-2 and TRBJ2-1; TRBD2 matches at 12 bases. V was clipped by 2 bases and J by 9 bases; unmatched bases: 5. The CDR3 totals 15 residues. The V gene's germline CDR1 is SGHTA and CDR2 FQGNSA. CDR3 loop: CASSLMASGGAEQFF. For the CDR3, the DNA is TGTGCCAGCAGCTTAATGGCTAGCGGGGGGGCTGAGCAGTTCTTC.

This clonotype was seen repeatedly, ten times or more. The CDR3 here is CASSPWGVAESSYNEQFF. The CDR3 coding sequence is TGTGCCAGCAGTCCCTGGGGGGTAGCGGAGAGCTCCTACAATGAGCAGTTCTTC. The chain joins TRBV2 to TRBJ2-1; a possible D gene is TRBD2 (6 bases). The CDR3 covers 18 residues. V lost 5 bases and J lost 0, with 20 bases in between. The germline V gene has CDR1 SNHLY and CDR2 FYNNEI. Filled out from reference TRBV2 and TRBJ2-1, the complete variable domain reads EPEVTQTPSHQVTQMGQEVILRCVPISNHLYFYWYRQILGQKVEFLVSFYNNEISEKSEIFDDQFSVERPDGSNFTLKIRSTKLEDSAMYFCASSPWGVAESSYNEQFFGPGTRLTVL.

The V and J genes are TRBV7-9 and TRBJ2-3, with 10 bases identical to TRBD1. The V gene's germline CDR1 is SEHNR and CDR2 FQNEAQ (reference sequence). The CDR3 runs to 17 residues. The J segment lost 5 bases and the V segment lost 4 bases, leaving 12 bases of the junction unmatched. CDR3: CASSSSHGTGVRDTQYF. CDR3 in DNA: TGTGCCAGCAGCTCCTCCCACGGGACAGGGGTTAGAGATACGCAGTATTTT. Based on the CDR3 plus reference TRBV7-9 and TRBJ2-3, the full variable domain is DTGVSQNPRHKITKRGQNVTFRCDPISEHNRLYWYRQTLGQGPEFLTYFQNEAQLEKSRLLSDRFSAERPKGSFSTLEIQRTEQGDSAMYLCASSSSHGTGVRDTQYFGPGTRLTVL.

This clonotype was picked up many times. The chain links TRBV28 to TRBJ2-7; maybe TRBD2 (6 bases). Germline V gene lookup returns CDR1 MDHEN and CDR2 SYDVKM. Trimming shortened V by 4 bases and J by 8 bases, and 24 bases separated the two germline ends. The CDR3 covers 16 residues. CDR3 DNA sequence: TGTGCCAGCAGTTCCCCCCGGACGGGAGCGGCATGGAAGCAGTACTTC. This codes for CASSSPRTGAAWKQYF.

This clonotype has at least ten counts. V is TRBV7-3 and J is TRBJ1-1; a weak D match, TRBD1 (6 bases). V lost 5 bases to trimming and J lost 0 bases, with 19 bases between them. Germline-derived CDR1 and CDR2 are SGHTA and FQGTGA. This CDR3 region has 17 residues. DNA of the CDR3: TGTGCCAGCAGCCCTCTCCCACCGGGACAAGTGAACACTGAAGCTTTCTTT. As protein: CASSPLPPGQVNTEAFF.

This clonotype was detected a few times. The V and J genes are TRBV12-3 or TRBV12-4 and TRBJ2-1; D is unclear. Trimming pared 6 bases from V and 6 bases from J, leaving 9 bases between. The CDR3 has 12 amino acids. In DNA form, the CDR3 reads TGTGCCAGCAGGCGTAAAACCAATGAGCAGTTCTTC. Its protein product is CASRRKTNEQFF.